Below are 5 T cell receptor beta chains sequenced from a single sample in a study of blood T cells in healthy people across ages. It was with a sample-barcoded 5' primer and a J-beta primer mix that a second PCR of about 6 to 12 cycles was run. One entry per CDR3 protein results from TCRdb running MiXCR on the 5' RACE reads. The table shows roughly 650,000 distinct CDR3 sequences, with roughly 30% occurring only once. The material sequenced was blood. These TCRs come from a woman older than 75 in good health.

There are a few counts of this clonotype. J is TRBJ1-1 and V is TRBV11-1; 9 nucleotides match TRBD1. The CDR3 contains 16 residues. Trimming cost V 5 bases and J 0 bases; bases outside gene matches: 7. Germline V gives CDR1 SGHAT, CDR2 FQDESV (reference sequence). CDR3 protein: CASSPADRGMNTEAFF. The CDR3 nucleotides are TGTGCCAGCAGCCCCGCGGACAGGGGAATGAACACTGAAGCTTTCTTT.

The chain uses TRBV5-1 and TRBJ2-5; D is perhaps TRBD1 (6 bases). The CDR3 covers 16 residues. Germline V lookup: CDR1 SGHRS, CDR2 YFSETQ. V dropped 5 bases and J dropped 0 bases, with 17 bases sitting between them. CDR3 in amino acids: CASRKPGTKYQETQYF. DNA of the CDR3: TGCGCCAGCAGGAAGCCCGGGACAAAGTACCAAGAGACCCAGTACTTC.

This clonotype has a handful of counts. This may stem from a read error, because a much larger clone lies one nucleotide away. The chain links TRBV20-1 to TRBJ2-7; TRBD1 matches 9 bases. V shed 5 bases and J 5 bases; nucleotides not matched to a gene: 13. Germline V gives CDR1 DFQATT, CDR2 SNEGSKA (reference sequence). There are 15 residues in the CDR3. The CDR3 loop reads CSAQIRKQGANEQYF. DNA of the CDR3: TGCAGTGCTCAAATAAGGAAACAGGGGGCCAACGAGCAGTACTTC.

This clonotype was recorded at least ten times. The rearrangement joins TRBV30 to TRBJ2-1; the D is unclear. Germline CDR1 GTSNPN, CDR2 SVGIG (reference sequence). The CDR3 loop spans 11 amino acids. Trimming took off 5 bases at V and 4 bases at J, with 6 bases between the two ends. CDR3 residues: CAWVGYNEQFF. CDR3 DNA sequence: TGTGCCTGGGTCGGGTACAATGAGCAGTTCTTC.

This clonotype has ten or more counts. The CDR3 sequence: CASSLQDNSNQPQHF. The CDR3 region has the DNA TGTGCCAGCAGCTTACAGGACAATAGCAATCAGCCCCAGCATTTT. The gene calls are TRBV7-2 and TRBJ1-5; D possibly corresponds to TRBD1 (5 bases). The ends were cut back, 2 bases at V and 0 bases at J, with 8 bases in the middle. Germline V gives CDR1 SGHTA, CDR2 FQGNSA. The CDR3 length is 15 residues.